Described below is a single TCR beta chain sequence and its context. These data originate in a study of blood T cell repertoires in COVID-19. CDR3 length: 13 amino acids. Trimming removed 2 bases from V and 5 bases from J, with 10 bases in between. In germline, CDR1 is SGHRS, CDR2 YFSETQ. The table came from immunoSEQ multiplex PCR; TCRdb's copy has only in-frame clones and leaves some out. The profile shows about 48,000 clones, about nine tenths of them singletons. The TCR sequence derives from a woman at least 80 years old with COVID-19, enrolled during active disease. The specimen sequenced was peripheral blood. The V call is TRBV5-1, the J call TRBJ2-5; D gene unclear. The CDR3 spells CASSFSSTETQYF. CDR3 bases: TGCGCCAGCAGCTTCAGTAGCACGGAGACCCAGTACTTC.